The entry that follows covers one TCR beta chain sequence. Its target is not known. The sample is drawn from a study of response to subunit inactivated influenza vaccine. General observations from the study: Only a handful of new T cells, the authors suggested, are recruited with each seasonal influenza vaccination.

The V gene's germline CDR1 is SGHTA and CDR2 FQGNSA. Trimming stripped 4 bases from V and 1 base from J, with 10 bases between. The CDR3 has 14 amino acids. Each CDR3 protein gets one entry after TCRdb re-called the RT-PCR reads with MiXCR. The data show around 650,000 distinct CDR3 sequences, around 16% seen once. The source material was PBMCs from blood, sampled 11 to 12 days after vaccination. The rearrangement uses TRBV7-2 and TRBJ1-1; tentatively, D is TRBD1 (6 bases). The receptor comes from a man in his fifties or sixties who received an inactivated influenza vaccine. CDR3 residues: CASSYRTANTEAFF. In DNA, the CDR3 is TGTGCCAGCAGCTACCGGACAGCGAACACTGAAGCTTTCTTT.